Presented here are 29 T cell receptor beta chains from one specimen sequenced in a study of a mutant IDH1 vaccine in newly diagnosed glioma. The data were produced by immunoSEQ multiplex PCR, yet TCRdb's version contains in-frame clones alone and is incomplete. Of 60,000 to 70,000 clones in the sample, around 86% were seen once. Time point: week 47, end of study. The content of each vaccine dose was 300 ug of mutant IDH1 20-mer peptide, and topical imiquimod accompanied it. The antigens for these receptors are not known. The sample was PBMCs, taken from a glioma patient whose treatment included an IDH1 peptide vaccine. The receptors come from a man aged 30-40 years with glioma.

The chain joins TRBV19 to TRBJ2-7, with 12 bases fitting TRBD2. The CDR3 spans 16 residues. V shed 5 bases and J 3 bases; nucleotides not matched to a gene: 8. Germline V CDR1 and CDR2: LNHDA, SQIVND (reference sequence). For the CDR3, the DNA is TGTGCCAGTAGTCCTAGGACTAGCGGGGACGACTACGAGCAGTACTTC. It codes for CASSPRTSGDDYEQYF.

This sequence joins TRBV5-1 and TRBJ1-2; D not certain. This CDR3 spans 13 amino acids. V dropped 0 bases and J dropped 7 bases, with 10 bases sitting between them. Germline-derived CDR1 and CDR2 are SGHRS and YFSETQ. In DNA, the CDR3 is TGCGCCAGCAGCTTGGTAGGGTCTCGTGGCTACACCTTC. This codes for CASSLVGSRGYTF.

DNA for the CDR3: TGTGCCAGCAGCGAAAGACTCGATTTCACCGGGGAGCTGTTTTTT. Translated, it gives CASSERLDFTGELFF. The chain combines TRBV5-6 with TRBJ2-2, with no clear D. V was cut by 4 bases and J by 4 bases, with 14 bases left in between. The CDR3 contains 15 residues. Per germline, CDR1 SGHDT and CDR2 YYEEEE. Supplemented by reference TRBV5-6 and TRBJ2-2, the full variable domain reads DAGVTQSPTHLIKTRGQQVTLRCSPKSGHDTVSWYQQALGQGPQFIFQYYEEEERQRGNFPDRFSGHQFPNYSSELNVNALLLGDSALYLCASSERLDFTGELFFGEGSRLTVL.

This clone was observed a handful of times. The chain couples TRBV28 to TRBJ1-6; tentative D call: TRBD1 (5 bases). The CDR3 has 14 amino acids. Germline V lookup: CDR1 MDHEN, CDR2 SYDVKM. Trimming removed 6 bases at V and 8 bases at J, with 14 bases between. The CDR3 spells CASRPPVGDSPLHF. The CDR3, as DNA: TGTGCCAGCAGACCTCCAGTGGGGGATTCACCCCTCCACTTT.

V and J are TRBV18 and TRBJ1-5; the D is unclear. The CDR3 totals 17 residues. Germline lookup yields CDR1 KGHSH and CDR2 LQKENI. Trimming removed 3 bases from V and 3 bases from J, with 18 bases in between. This chain's CDR3 is CASSPKGLGISNQPQHF. In DNA, the CDR3 is TGTGCCAGCTCACCGAAAGGGTTAGGGATTTCCAATCAGCCCCAGCATTTT.

The chain employs TRBV10-2 and TRBJ1-5; weak D call: TRBD1 (5 bases). CDR1 WSHSY and CDR2 SAAADI come from the germline V gene. Trimming cost V 8 bases and J 7 bases, with 21 bases left between them. The CDR3 has 15 residues. CDR3 in amino acids: CASSRSTGQRQPQHF. The CDR3 nucleotides read TGCGCCAGCTCAAGGTCGACTGGACAACGCCAGCCCCAGCATTTT.

The J gene is TRBJ2-4, the V gene TRBV30; D not certain. The ends were cut back, 1 base at V and 0 bases at J, with 10 bases in the middle. This CDR3 has 15 amino acids. Per the germline V gene, CDR1 is GTSNPN and CDR2 is SVGIG (reference sequence). The CDR3 region has the DNA TGTGCCTGGAGTGAGGGCAGACTAGCCAAAAACATTCAGTACTTC. It encodes CAWSEGRLAKNIQYF.

The rearrangement uses TRBV4-1 and TRBJ2-7; TRBD1 matches at 11 bases. The ends lost 4 bases at V and 2 bases at J; junction bases unmatched: 4. The CDR3 has 15 residues. Germline CDR1 MGHRA, CDR2 YSYEKL. The CDR3 nucleotides read TGCGCCAGCAGCCTTGGACAGGGGGCTCCCTACGAGCAGTACTTC. Protein: CASSLGQGAPYEQYF.

V is TRBV2 and J is TRBJ2-7; D perhaps matches TRBD1 (5 bases). The CDR3 spans 16 residues. Germline lookup yields CDR1 SNHLY and CDR2 FYNNEI. V lost 7 bases and J lost 3, with 22 bases in between. The CDR3 DNA is TGTGCCAGCATCCCCCCAGCGTCAGGGTTTGTCTACGAGCAGTACTTC. Translated: CASIPPASGFVYEQYF.

This chain connects TRBV28 to TRBJ1-5, with a tentative D call TRBD1 (5 bases). The CDR3 totals 15 residues. Germline CDR1 MDHEN, CDR2 SYDVKM. V was trimmed by 2 bases and J by 4 bases, leaving 12 bases between them. The CDR3 here is CASSLMGRVNQPQHF. Written as DNA, the CDR3 is TGTGCCAGCAGTTTAATGGGCAGGGTTAATCAGCCCCAGCATTTT.

The chain has TRBV2 and TRBJ1-2; D remains ambiguous. The V gene's germline CDR1 is SNHLY and CDR2 FYNNEI. This CDR3 has 11 amino acids. Trimming removed 8 bases from V and 5 bases from J, with 9 bases in between. CDR3 loop: CASRREYGYTF. The CDR3 coding sequence is TGTGCCAGCCGTAGGGAATATGGCTACACCTTC.

The V call is TRBV20-1, the J call TRBJ1-1, with TRBD1 as a possible D gene (6 bases). This CDR3 comprises 10 residues. Germline-derived CDR1 and CDR2 are DFQATT and SNEGSKA (reference sequence). The ends were cut back, 6 bases at V and 6 bases at J, with 8 bases in the middle. This CDR3 is CSASGAEAFF. In DNA, the CDR3 is TGCAGTGCCTCAGGGGCTGAAGCTTTCTTT.

The chain uses TRBV7-6 and TRBJ2-1, with D possibly called TRBD1 or TRBD2 (6 bases each). Germline CDR1 is SGHVS and CDR2 is FNYEAQ. Trimming removed 0 bases from V and 4 bases from J, with 13 bases in between. The CDR3 runs to 16 residues. The CDR3 nucleotides are TGTGCCAGCAGCTTAGCTACGGGGGCCTGGTACAATGAGCAGTTCTTC. Translation: CASSLATGAWYNEQFF.

This clone appeared a single time. The chain is built from TRBV5-6 and TRBJ2-7; D uncertain. The CDR3 runs to 14 residues. V was trimmed by 0 bases and J by 3 bases, leaving 10 bases between them. Germline CDR1 reads SGHDT; CDR2 reads YYEEEE. The CDR3 loop reads CASSLAVQDYEQYF. Written as DNA, the CDR3 is TGTGCCAGCAGCTTGGCCGTGCAGGACTACGAGCAGTACTTC.

The rearrangement links TRBV19 to TRBJ2-1; tentatively, D is TRBD1 (6 bases). This CDR3 has 14 residues. Germline assignment: CDR1 LNHDA and CDR2 SQIVND (reference sequence). Deletions cut 5 bases from V and 9 bases from J, with 17 bases between. CDR3 DNA: TGTGCCAGTAGTTCGAGGACAGATAGAGGTGAGCAGTTCTTC. This gives the protein CASSSRTDRGEQFF.

This chain uses TRBV6-1 with TRBJ2-1; 10 nucleotides line up with TRBD1. The CDR3 covers 17 residues. The J segment lost 8 bases and the V segment lost 4 bases, leaving 14 bases of the junction unmatched. Looked up from germline, CDR1 is MNHNS and CDR2 is SASEGT. The CDR3 DNA sequence: TGTGCCAGCAGTGTCTTCCGGCGGGGACAGGGGAACGATGAGCAGTTCTTC. It specifies CASSVFRRGQGNDEQFF.

This clone was found a few times. V and J are TRBV10-3 and TRBJ2-7; D is possibly TRBD1 (6 bases). The CDR3 totals 13 residues. Trimming shortened V by 4 bases and J by 4 bases, and 11 bases separated the two germline ends. From germline, CDR1 is ENHRY and CDR2 SYGVKD. CDR3 sequence reads: CAISVEQGYEQYF. CDR3 DNA sequence: TGTGCCATCAGTGTAGAACAGGGATACGAGCAGTACTTC.

The chain employs TRBV5-1 and TRBJ1-2; D gene ambiguous. V shed 0 bases and J shed 7 bases, with 13 bases lying between them. Germline V gene data show CDR1 as SGHRS and CDR2 as YFSETQ. This CDR3 region has 14 residues. The CDR3 nucleotides are TGCGCCAGCAGCTTGGTAGCGGGGATTAGTGGCTACACCTTC. Translating gives CASSLVAGISGYTF.

The chain recombines TRBV5-1 with TRBJ1-2; D possibly corresponds to TRBD1 (6 bases). CDR1 is SGHRS and CDR2 is YFSETQ in the germline V gene. The CDR3 runs to 14 residues. V dropped 7 bases and J dropped 2 bases, with 15 bases sitting between them. In DNA form, the CDR3 reads TGCGCCAGCTCCTCCCCCGGACAGAACTATGGCTACACCTTC. This sequence encodes CASSSPGQNYGYTF.

The chain joins TRBV7-9 to TRBJ2-6; no firm D call. The CDR3 has 14 residues. V lost 6 bases to trimming and J lost 1 base, with 7 bases between them. The germline gives CDR1 SEHNR, CDR2 FQNEAQ (reference sequence). CDR3 sequence: CASRGKSGANVLTF. Written as DNA, the CDR3 is TGTGCCAGCAGGGGGAAATCTGGGGCCAACGTCCTGACTTTC.

The rearrangement uses TRBV5-6 and TRBJ1-5, with D possibly matching TRBD1 (5 bases). The length of the CDR3 is 16 residues. Per germline, CDR1 SGHDT and CDR2 YYEEEE. V lost 4 bases, J lost 3 bases, and 17 bases lay in between. Written as DNA, the CDR3 is TGTGCCAGCAGCGGGGGGGAGGCAGGTTTCAATCAGCCCCAGCATTTT. Translated: CASSGGEAGFNQPQHF.

The genes are TRBV19 and TRBJ2-2, with D possibly TRBD1 on 5 matching bases. CDR3 length: 16 amino acids. Germline V CDR1 and CDR2: LNHDA, SQIVND (reference sequence). Trimming removed 5 bases at V and 1 base at J, with 14 bases between. The CDR3 region has the DNA TGTGCCAGTAGTCTGGGAAGGGGATGGAACACCGGGGAGCTGTTTTTT. Protein product: CASSLGRGWNTGELFF.

The genes are TRBV6-1 and TRBJ1-5, with D unresolved. In germline, CDR1 is MNHNS, CDR2 SASEGT. This CDR3 has 13 amino acids. Between the trimmed V and J ends, which lost 2 bases and 4 bases, there was a span of 6 bases. The CDR3 nucleotides read TGTGCCAGCAGTGAACGAGAGAATCAGCCCCAGCATTTT. Translating it yields CASSERENQPQHF.

Only a few counts were recorded for this clone. The rearrangement links TRBV6-1 to TRBJ1-1; a possible D gene is TRBD1 (5 bases). This CDR3 is built from 10 residues. The germline V and J ends were trimmed by 8 bases and 7 bases, with 8 bases remaining between them. In germline, CDR1 is MNHNS, CDR2 SASEGT. The DNA for the CDR3 is TGTGCCAGCCGCGACAGTGAAGCTTTCTTT. This codes for CASRDSEAFF.

The chain employs TRBV12-2 and TRBJ1-1; the table assigns TRBD1, which was not confirmed against the DNA. TRBV12-2 is a pseudogene segment. The CDR3 is made up of 15 amino acids. For the CDR3, the DNA is TGTGCAAGTCGCATCTGGGACAGACTGAACACTGAAGCTTTCTTT. Amino acid sequence: CASRIWDRLNTEAFF.

The chain combines TRBV18 with TRBJ1-1; D gene uncertain. The CDR3 consists of 11 residues. From germline, CDR1 is KGHSH and CDR2 LQKENI. V lost 2 bases and J 11 bases, leaving 9 bases between the germline ends. CDR3 DNA: TGTGCCAGCTCACCATCCGGGAGGGCTTTCTTT. Amino acids: CASSPSGRAFF.

This clone has a single count. The CDR3 region has the DNA TGTGCCAGCAGTGAAACCAGGACAGCTAACTATGGCTACACCTTC. Its translation is CASSETRTANYGYTF. The V gene is TRBV6-1, the J gene TRBJ1-2; a possible D gene is TRBD1 (6 bases). This CDR3 comprises 15 residues. Trimming stripped 2 bases from V and 0 bases from J, with 10 bases between. Germline V gene lookup returns CDR1 MNHNS and CDR2 SASEGT.

V usage is TRBV14 and J usage is TRBJ1-2; no definite D call. V was trimmed by 0 bases and J by 4 bases, leaving 6 bases between them. This CDR3 has 13 residues. CDR1 is SGHDN, CDR2 FVKESK, per germline. CDR3 sequence reads: CASSQDRGYGYTF. As DNA, the CDR3 is TGTGCCAGCAGCCAAGACAGAGGCTATGGCTACACCTTC.

CDR3 sequence reads: CASSPSAGSYNEQFF. In DNA form, the CDR3 reads TGTGCCAGCAGCCCTTCCGCGGGCTCCTACAATGAGCAGTTCTTC. V gene TRBV11-3 combines with J gene TRBJ2-1; the D gene is possibly TRBD2 (5 bases). The germline V gene has CDR1 SGHNT and CDR2 YENEEA. The CDR3 has 15 residues. The V gene lost 5 bases and the J gene lost 0 bases, with 11 bases spanning the gap. The full variable domain, rest sourced from reference TRBV11-3 and TRBJ2-1, is EAGVVQSPRYKIIEKKQPVAFWCNPISGHNTLYWYLQNLGQGPELLIRYENEEAVDDSQLPKDRFSAERLKGVDSTLKIQPAELGDSAVYLCASSPSAGSYNEQFFGPGTRLTVL.